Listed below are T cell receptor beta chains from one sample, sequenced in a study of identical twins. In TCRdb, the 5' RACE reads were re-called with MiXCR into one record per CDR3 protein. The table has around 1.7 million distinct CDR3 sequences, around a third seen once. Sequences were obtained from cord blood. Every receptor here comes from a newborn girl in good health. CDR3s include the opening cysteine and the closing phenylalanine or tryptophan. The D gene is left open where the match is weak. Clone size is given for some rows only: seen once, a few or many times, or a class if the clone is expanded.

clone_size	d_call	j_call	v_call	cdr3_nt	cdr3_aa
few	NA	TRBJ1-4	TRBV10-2	TGCGCCAGCAGTGAGTCGACAATAAACGGGTTTTTT	CASSESTINGFF
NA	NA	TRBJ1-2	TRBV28	TGTGCCAGCAGTCCGACAGGTTTTAATGGCTGCACCTTC	CASSPTGFNGCTF
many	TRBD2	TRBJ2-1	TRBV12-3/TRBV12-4	TGTGCCAGCAGTTTGGGGAGCGGGGGTTACAATGAGCAGTTCTTC	CASSLGSGGYNEQFF
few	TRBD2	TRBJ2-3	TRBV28	TGTGCCAGCAGCAGCGGGAGGGCCCCAGATACGCAGTATTTT	CASSSGRAPDTQYF
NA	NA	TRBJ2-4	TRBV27	TGTGCCAGCAGTTTATTCCCGAGGAATAACATTCAGTACTTC	CASSLFPRNNIQYF
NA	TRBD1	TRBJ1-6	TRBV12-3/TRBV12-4	TGTGCCAGCAGTTTACAGGGGGTTTATAATTCACCCCCCCACTTT	CASSLQGVYNSPPHF
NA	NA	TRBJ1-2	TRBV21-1	TGTACCAGCAGCAAAGCGCTCAGGACGGGGACCTATGGCTACACCTTC	CTSSKALRTGTYGYTF
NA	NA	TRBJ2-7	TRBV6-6	TGTGCCAGCAGACCCGTTCAGGGCGAGCAGTACTTC	CASRPVQGEQYF
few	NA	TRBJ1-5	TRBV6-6	TGTGCCAGCAGTTACCAACGGTACCAGCTCACCAATCAGCCCCAGCATTTT	CASSYQRYQLTNQPQHF
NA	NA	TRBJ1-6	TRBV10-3	TGTGCCATCAATGGGGAGCAGGGTGGTTCACCCCTCCACTTT	CAINGEQGGSPLHF
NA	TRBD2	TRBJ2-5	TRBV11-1	TGTGCCAGCAGCTTTAGCCTAGCGGGGGACAATGAGCAGTACTTC	CASSFSLAGDNEQYF
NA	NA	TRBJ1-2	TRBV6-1	TGTGCCAGCAGTGATGAAGGATATGGCTACACCTTC	CASSDEGYGYTF
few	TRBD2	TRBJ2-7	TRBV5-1	TGCGCCAGCAGTCGTGGGCGGGGGAACGGCGAGCAGTACTTC	CASSRGRGNGEQYF
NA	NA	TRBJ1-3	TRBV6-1	TGTGCCAGCAGTCTTCCTCGGAAGGGAGGGGGAAACACCATATATTTT	CASSLPRKGGGNTIYF
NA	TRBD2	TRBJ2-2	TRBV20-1	TGCAGTGCAAAACTAGCGGGTACCTCCGGGGAGCTGTTTTTT	CSAKLAGTSGELFF
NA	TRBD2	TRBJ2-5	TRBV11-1	TGTGCCAGCACCAATAGCGGGGGGGCCTTGGGGACCCAGTACTTC	CASTNSGGALGTQYF
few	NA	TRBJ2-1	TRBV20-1	TGCAGTGCCACGAGACACTCCTACAATGAGCAGTTCTTC	CSATRHSYNEQFF
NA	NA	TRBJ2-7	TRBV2	TGTGCCGTCAAGACCGGGACAAAAACCTACGAGCAGTACTTC	CAVKTGTKTYEQYF
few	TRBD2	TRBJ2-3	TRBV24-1	TGTGCCACCAGTGAGGGACTAGAAGGCAGTCTTACGCCCGATACGCAGTATTTT	CATSEGLEGSLTPDTQYF
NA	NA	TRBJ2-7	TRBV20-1	TGCAGTGCTATGAGGCAGGGCACCTACGAGCAGTACTTC	CSAMRQGTYEQYF
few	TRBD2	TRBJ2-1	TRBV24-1	TGTGCCACCAGTGATTTCGGCACGGGAGGGCCGAGAAATGAGCAGTTCTTC	CATSDFGTGGPRNEQFF
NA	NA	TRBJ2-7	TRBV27	TGTGCCAGCAGAACGGGACCGTCATCCTACGAGCAGTACTTC	CASRTGPSSYEQYF
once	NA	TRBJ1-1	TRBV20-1	TGCAGTGCTAGCACACAGGTCCACACTGAAGCTTTCTTT	CSASTQVHTEAFF
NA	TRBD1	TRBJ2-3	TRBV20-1	TGCAGTGCCCGGACAGGGGGCGTAGATACGCAGTATTTT	CSARTGGVDTQYF
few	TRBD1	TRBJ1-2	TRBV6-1	TGTGCCAGCAGTCCGACAGGGGGCCGGGGCTACACCTTC	CASSPTGGRGYTF
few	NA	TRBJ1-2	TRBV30	TGTGCCTGGAGCGCCAACTATGGCTACACCTTC	CAWSANYGYTF
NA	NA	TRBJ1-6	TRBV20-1	TGCAGTGCTAGTCTCGCAGGGTCCTATAATTCACCCCTCCACTTT	CSASLAGSYNSPLHF
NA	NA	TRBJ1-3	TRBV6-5	TGTGCCAGCAGTTACGACAGCGGCAACACCATATATTTT	CASSYDSGNTIYF
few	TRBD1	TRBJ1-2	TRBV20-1	TGCAGTGCCAGAGGGACAGGGGTAGTCTATGGCTACACCTTC	CSARGTGVVYGYTF